A single sample is the source of the 13 T cell receptor beta chains below, sequenced in a study of graft-versus-host responses after intestinal transplantation. This table comes from immunoSEQ multiplex PCR, and its TCRdb copy is limited to in-frame clones, with some not included. The sample comprises tens of thousands of clones, approximately 90% of which are singletons, and about 8% rests with the top ten. Their antigen targets remain unknown. Material: unstimulated CD8+ T cells sorted from spleen or lymph node cells, obtained before transplant. These TCRs come from a human donor who was the organ donor for an intestinal transplant.

This chain links TRBV7-9 with TRBJ1-1; 7 bases are a match to TRBD1. CDR1 is SEHNR, CDR2 FQNEAQ, per germline (reference sequence). Losses at the gene ends were 1 base for V and 7 bases for J; bases not matched to a gene: 9. This CDR3 contains 15 residues. As DNA, the CDR3 is TGTGCCAGCAGCTTAGTTGGCGGGAACAGGGGTGAAGCTTTCTTT. Residues: CASSLVGGNRGEAFF.

With respect to this clone: This CDR3 is missing its conserved last phenylalanine or tryptophan, likely due to a read error. The J gene is TRBJ2-7, the V gene TRBV11-2; D unclear. Per the germline V gene, CDR1 is SGHAT and CDR2 is FQNNGV. V was cut by 1 base and J by 2 bases, with 6 bases left in between. The CDR3 runs 13 residues. The CDR3 DNA follows: TGTGCCAGCAGCTTAGGTCTAGCCTACGAGCAGTACTCC. Its protein is CASSLGLAYEQYS.

The chain couples TRBV16 to TRBJ1-4; D not certain. The CDR3 runs to 16 residues. Germline CDR1 KGHSY, CDR2 FQNENV. V lost 1 base to trimming and J lost 1 base, with 10 bases between them. CDR3 in DNA: TGTGCCAGCAGCCAATGGGCTACAGAAACTAATGAAAAACTGTTTTTT. Residues: CASSQWATETNEKLFF.

CDR3 protein: CAWSVRLAGGGFF. The CDR3 DNA sequence: TGTGCCTGGAGTGTACGATTAGCGGGAGGGGGGTTCTTC. J is TRBJ2-1 and V is TRBV30, with 11 bases matching TRBD2. J was trimmed by 15 bases and V by 0 bases; bases with no gene match: 7. Germline CDR1 reads GTSNPN; CDR2 reads SVGIG (reference sequence). The CDR3 extends over 13 amino acids.

This clone came up a few times. This rearrangement joins TRBV14 to TRBJ2-3; a weak D match, TRBD2 (6 bases). Germline V CDR1 and CDR2: SGHDN, FVKESK. The V and J ends lost 5 bases and 2 bases respectively, with 8 bases between them. This CDR3 region has 13 residues. The DNA of the CDR3 is TGTGCCAGCAGCAGACTAGACACAGATACGCAGTATTTT. Protein product: CASSRLDTDTQYF.

In DNA, the CDR3 is TGCGCCAGCAGCCAAGGAGGTTACGGGGAGCTGTTTTTT. As protein: CASSQGGYGELFF. The rearrangement uses TRBV4-1 and TRBJ2-2, with D hard to call. CDR3 length: 13 residues. Trimming stripped 1 base from V and 7 bases from J, with 7 bases between. CDR1 and CDR2 from the germline V gene are MGHRA and YSYEKL.

The chain couples TRBV10-2 to TRBJ2-1; TRBD2 agrees at 8 bases. The CDR3 is 15 amino acids. J gave up 4 bases and V 9 bases, and 11 bases lay outside the gene matches. Germline CDR1 WSHSY, CDR2 SAAADI. In DNA form, the CDR3 reads TGCGCCAGTGGGGGGGGGCGGGGGGCGTACAATGAGCAGTTCTTC. Translation gives CASGGGRGAYNEQFF.

This chain connects TRBV4-1 to TRBJ1-5, with D possibly matching TRBD1 (5 bases). This CDR3 is built from 16 residues. CDR1 and CDR2 from the germline V gene are MGHRA and YSYEKL. With 3 bases removed from V and 6 bases from J, the gap between germline ends came to 18 bases. The CDR3 coding sequence is TGCGCCAGCAGCCAGGGTGGGACCTCTCCGGGTCAGCCCCAGCATTTT. It encodes CASSQGGTSPGQPQHF.

This clone was detected once. The V gene is TRBV7-3, the J gene TRBJ2-1, with 10 bases that match TRBD2. In germline, CDR1 is SGHTA, CDR2 FQGTGA. The junction had 6 bases not matched to a gene; V was cut back by 5 bases and J by 2 bases. This CDR3 region has 16 residues. This CDR3 is CASSPTSGNPYNEQFF. The CDR3 DNA reads TGTGCCAGCAGCCCCACTAGCGGGAATCCCTACAATGAGCAGTTCTTC.

V and J are TRBV11-2 and TRBJ2-1; D gene unclear. CDR1 is SGHAT, CDR2 FQNNGV, per germline. The CDR3 has 10 residues. V gave up 1 base and J gave up 16 bases, with 8 bases separating them. The CDR3, as DNA: TGTGCCAGCAGCTTAGTTGCCTACTTCTTC. This encodes CASSLVAYFF.

This chain connects TRBV7-9 to TRBJ1-2, with TRBD1 identical over 9 bases. The germline CDR1 and CDR2 sequences are SEHNR and FQNEAQ (reference sequence). There are 16 residues in the CDR3. With V trimmed by 5 bases and J by 6 bases, 13 bases remained unmatched. The CDR3 is CASSPTGGAGINGYTF. The CDR3 nucleotides read TGTGCCAGCAGCCCCACAGGGGGCGCCGGGATAAATGGCTACACCTTC.

This chain links TRBV7-6 with TRBJ2-1; the D gene is possibly TRBD2 (6 bases). V lost 5 bases to trimming and J lost 9 bases, with 17 bases between them. CDR3 length: 14 residues. Germline V lookup: CDR1 SGHVS, CDR2 FNYEAQ. The CDR3 DNA reads TGTGCCAGCAGCCCCGGAGGGGCCCGCGGTGAGCAGTTCTTC. Its translation is CASSPGGARGEQFF.

The V gene is TRBV6-5, the J gene TRBJ2-1; D is uncertain. Trimming took off 0 bases at V and 9 bases at J, with 12 bases between the two ends. This CDR3 is built from 14 residues. Germline V gives CDR1 MNHEY, CDR2 SVGAGI. In nucleotides, the CDR3 is TGTGCCAGCAGTTACTCGATCAGCTACGGTGAGCAGTTCTTC. This codes for CASSYSISYGEQFF.